The 14 T cell receptor beta chains in this list originate from one sample, sequenced in a study of Ad26.COV2.S vaccination and SARS-CoV-2 variants. The method was immunoSEQ multiplex PCR; TCRdb's version includes in-frame clones alone and lacks a portion of them. The sample lists about 480,000 clones; around nine tenths were seen once. The treatment is: roughly 20 received Ad26.COV2.S at low or high dose, single or two shots; 5 received placebo; per-sample allocation not given. Collection of the samples took place on day 63 after the first injection of vaccine or placebo. Sequenced here: peripheral blood, sampled in a trial of Ad26.COV2.S vaccine versus placebo. These TCRs come from a person aged 18 to 65 who received the Ad26.COV2.S COVID-19 vaccine or a placebo.

In the case of this clone: One end of the junction varies from germline; a read error may be responsible. This chain connects TRBV5-4 to TRBJ1-1; 8 bases match TRBD1. Germline V gene lookup returns CDR1 SGHNT and CDR2 YYREEE (reference sequence). The CDR3 length is 15 residues. In nucleotides, the CDR3 is TGTGCCAGCAGATTCGGTGCGACAGGGGTTAAGGCAATGCATTTT. Translating gives CASRFGATGVKAMHF.

The chain links TRBV5-4 to TRBJ1-1; 9 nucleotides match TRBD1. Germline loops: CDR1 SGHNT, CDR2 YYREEE (reference sequence). The CDR3 is 16 residues long. The J segment lost 4 bases and the V segment lost 0 bases, leaving 7 bases of the junction unmatched. The CDR3 reads CASSLGRQGGSTEAFF. CDR3 bases: TGTGCCAGCAGCTTGGGGAGACAGGGGGGGAGCACTGAAGCTTTCTTT.

The gene calls are TRBV5-1 and TRBJ2-7; D not certain. Trimming pared 1 base from V and 5 bases from J, leaving 13 bases between. The CDR3 totals 14 residues. CDR1 is SGHRS and CDR2 is YFSETQ in the germline V gene. CDR3 sequence reads: CASSLKISVNEQYF. In DNA, the CDR3 is TGCGCCAGCAGCTTGAAGATATCGGTTAACGAGCAGTACTTC.

V gene TRBV13 combines with J gene TRBJ2-1; D unclear. This CDR3 has 12 residues. CDR1 is PRHDT and CDR2 is FYEKMQ in the germline V gene (reference sequence). Trimming cost V 1 base and J 3 bases, with 1 base left between them. The CDR3 DNA sequence: TGTGCCAGCAGCTTAGTCTACAATGAGCAGTTCTTC. Translated: CASSLVYNEQFF.

This chain uses TRBV19 with TRBJ2-2; no firm D call. Germline V gene data show CDR1 as LNHDA and CDR2 as SQIVND (reference sequence). V lost 1 base to trimming and J lost 4 bases, with 1 base between them. The CDR3 has 12 residues. CDR3 sequence (DNA): TGTGCCAGTAGTATAGCCACCGGGGAGCTGTTTTTT. It is translated as CASSIATGELFF.

The V and J genes are TRBV4-1 and TRBJ2-7; the D gene could be TRBD1 or TRBD2 (6 bases each). V was shortened by 0 bases and J by 7 bases, with 13 bases between the two germline ends. The CDR3 has 14 residues. Germline V gives CDR1 MGHRA, CDR2 YSYEKL. CDR3 residues: CASSQEGQGREQYF. The CDR3 nucleotides are TGCGCCAGCAGCCAAGAAGGGCAGGGGAGGGAGCAGTACTTC.

CDR3 DNA: TGCGCCAGCAGTAGGACTAGCGGGTACAATGAGCAGTTCTTC. Residues: CASSRTSGYNEQFF. The chain carries TRBV10-2 and TRBJ2-1; 11 positions match TRBD2. This CDR3 spans 14 amino acids. J was trimmed by 4 bases and V by 5 bases; bases with no gene match: 1. Per the germline V gene, CDR1 is WSHSY and CDR2 is SAAADI.

The genes are TRBV28 and TRBJ2-3; 10 bases match TRBD1. V lost 8 bases to trimming and J lost 3 bases; unmatched junction nucleotides: 2. The CDR3 runs to 13 residues. Germline CDR1 is MDHEN and CDR2 is SYDVKM. Here the CDR3 DNA reads TGTGCCAGCGACAGGGGGCTTACAGATACGCAGTATTTT. Translation gives CASDRGLTDTQYF. The whole variable domain, remainder taken from reference TRBV28 and TRBJ2-3, is DVKVTQSSRYLVKRTGEKVFLECVQDMDHENMFWYRQDPGLGLRLIYFSYDVKMKEKGDIPEGYSVSREKKERFSLILESASTNQTSMYLCASDRGLTDTQYFGPGTRLTVL.

This clone has just one count. J is TRBJ1-4 and V is TRBV19; the match to TRBD1 covers 9 bases. Germline values: CDR1 LNHDA, CDR2 SQIVND (reference sequence). The CDR3 runs 15 residues. The V gene end was trimmed by 5 bases and the J gene end by 7 bases; junction bases not matched to a gene: 8. The CDR3 DNA follows: TGTGCCAGTAGTGACAGGGGGGGTGTCGTTGAAAAACTGTTTTTT. Translation: CASSDRGGVVEKLFF.

V is TRBV7-9 and J is TRBJ1-2; D not certain. The CDR3 contains 14 residues. CDR1 and CDR2 from the germline V gene are SEHNR and FQNEAQ (reference sequence). The V end lost 1 base, the J end lost 5 bases, and 11 bases lay between the germline ends. The CDR3 DNA reads TGTGCCAGCAGCTTAGAAGTGTCGGCTTATGGCTACACCTTC. It specifies CASSLEVSAYGYTF.

The genes are TRBV19 and TRBJ1-2, with a possible D match to TRBD1 (6 bases). The CDR3 is made up of 15 amino acids. CDR1 LNHDA and CDR2 SQIVND come from the germline V gene (reference sequence). The ends were cut back, 5 bases at V and 2 bases at J, with 15 bases in the middle. The CDR3 sequence is CASSDTGLRNYGYTF. CDR3 in DNA: TGTGCCAGTAGTGATACAGGGTTACGCAACTATGGCTACACCTTC. Full variable domain (remainder filled in from reference TRBV19 and TRBJ1-2): DGGITQSPKYLFRKEGQNVTLSCEQNLNHDAMYWYRQDPGQGLRLIYYSQIVNDFQKGDIAEGYSVSREKKESFPLTVTSAQKNPTAFYLCASSDTGLRNYGYTFGSGTRLTVV.

The V and J genes are TRBV11-1 and TRBJ1-2, with D possibly being TRBD1 (6 bases). The CDR3 runs 13 residues. Per germline, CDR1 SGHAT and CDR2 FQDESV (reference sequence). V dropped 3 bases and J dropped 5 bases, with 10 bases sitting between them. CDR3 in amino acids: CASSFPQGYGYTF. CDR3 in DNA: TGTGCCAGCAGCTTTCCACAGGGATATGGCTACACCTTC.

This rearrangement joins TRBV7-3 to TRBJ2-3; the D is unclear. The V end lost 5 bases, the J end lost 1 base, and 13 bases lay between the germline ends. Germline CDR1 is SGHTA and CDR2 is FQGTGA. The CDR3 extends over 15 amino acids. CDR3 amino acids: CASSPQAGRTDTQYF. In DNA, the CDR3 is TGTGCCAGCAGCCCCCAGGCCGGACGCACAGATACGCAGTATTTT. Full variable domain (outside the CDR3, taken from reference TRBV7-3 and TRBJ2-3): GAGVSQTPSNKVTEKGKYVELRCDPISGHTALYWYRQSLGQGPEFLIYFQGTGAADDSGLPNDRFFAVRPEGSVSTLKIQRTERGDSAVYLCASSPQAGRTDTQYFGPGTRLTVL.

The rearrangement joins TRBV5-1 to TRBJ2-1; 7 positions match TRBD2. There are 16 residues in the CDR3. Germline V gives CDR1 SGHRS, CDR2 YFSETQ. V was pared by 5 bases and J by 4 bases, with 12 bases of the junction left unmatched. The CDR3 sequence: CASSVASGMGYNEQFF. DNA of the CDR3: TGCGCCAGCAGTGTTGCGAGCGGGATGGGGTACAATGAGCAGTTCTTC.